Listed below are T cell receptor beta chains from one sample, sequenced in a study of OX40 agonist ivuxolimab in advanced cancers. Sequencing was performed with immunoSEQ multiplex PCR; in TCRdb, only in-frame clones are kept and a portion is missing. The profile shows around 62,000 clones, roughly 91% of them singletons. This material consisted of CD4+ or CD8+ T cells sorted from blood, taken in a trial of the OX40 agonist ivuxolimab. All receptors come from an adult with an advanced solid tumor such as melanoma, head and neck, liver or kidney cancer. The CDR3 runs from the conserved cysteine through the conserved F or W. Each record gives: CDR3 protein, CDR3 DNA, D gene, J gene, V gene, clone size. The D gene is left open where the match is weak. Rows may omit the clone size; those that give it use once, few, many or a size class.

CASAPHDRTNEQFF TGCGCCAGCGCACCCCACGACAGGACGAATGAGCAGTTCTTC . TRBJ2-1 TRBV5-1 .
CATSRVRLEETQYF TGTGCCACCAGCAGAGTAAGGCTTGAGGAGACCCAGTACTTC . TRBJ2-5 TRBV15 .
CASSPLWEGRHGYTF TGTGCCAGCAGCCCCCTCTGGGAGGGGCGTCATGGCTACACCTTC . TRBJ1-2 TRBV7-2 once
CAISSRGRGSNQPQHF TGTGCCATCAGTTCCAGGGGGCGCGGTAGCAATCAGCCCCAGCATTTT TRBD1 TRBJ1-5 TRBV10-3 .
CSSETDPYGYTF TGCAGCTCAGAGACAGACCCCTATGGCTACACCTTC . TRBJ1-2 TRBV29-1 .
CARSLGTSGGSSYNEQFF TGTGCCAGAAGCTTGGGGACTAGCGGGGGGAGCTCCTACAATGAGCAGTTCTTC TRBD2 TRBJ2-1 TRBV5-3 once
CASSLEAGTSTDTQYF TGCGCCAGCAGCTTGGAGGCGGGGACTAGCACAGATACGCAGTATTTT . TRBJ2-3 TRBV5-1 .
CASAMAANQETQYF TGTGCCAGTGCCATGGCGGCGAACCAAGAGACCCAGTACTTC . TRBJ2-5 TRBV2 .
CASSLFGSSGEGYTF TGCGCCAGCAGCTTGTTTGGCAGCTCGGGAGAGGGCTACACCTTC . TRBJ1-2 TRBV5-1 .
CAWSSWGNSLNTEAFF TGTGCCTGGAGTTCTTGGGGCAATTCGCTTAACACTGAAGCTTTCTTT . TRBJ1-1 TRBV30 .
CASSDVGGASEQFF TGTGCCAGCAGTGATGTCGGGGGGGCGTCTGAGCAGTTCTTC TRBD2 TRBJ2-1 TRBV2 .
CASSSYGRNSGNTIYF TGTGCCAGCAGCTCATACGGAAGGAACTCTGGAAACACCATATATTTT . TRBJ1-3 TRBV13 .
CASSLGDRLSYEQYF TGTGCCAGCAGCTTGGGAGACAGGTTATCCTACGAGCAGTACTTC . TRBJ2-7 TRBV5-6 once
CAISLGTDSYEQYF TGTGCCATCAGTTTAGGGACAGACTCCTACGAGCAGTACTTC TRBD1 TRBJ2-7 TRBV10-3 few
CASSEPQGLAGIRELFF TGTGCCAGCAGTGAACCCCAAGGACTAGCGGGGATTCGGGAGCTGTTTTTT TRBD2 TRBJ2-2 TRBV6-1 .
CATKLAGVSSYEQYF TGTGCCACTAAACTAGCGGGGGTAAGCTCCTACGAGCAGTACTTC TRBD2 TRBJ2-7 TRBV5-4 .
CASSLGSRWEQFF TGTGCCAGCAGCTTAGGTAGTCGGTGGGAGCAGTTCTTC . TRBJ2-1 TRBV11-2 .
CASSEALSLVRHFYEQYF TGTGCCAGCAGTGAAGCGCTTTCTTTGGTCAGGCATTTCTACGAGCAGTACTTC . TRBJ2-7 TRBV2 .
CASTEADGLAETQYF TGTGCCAGCACCGAAGCGGATGGACTAGCGGAGACCCAGTACTTC TRBD2 TRBJ2-5 TRBV7-9 few
CAISESLSNTDTQYF TGTGCCATCAGTGAGTCCCTTTCCAACACAGATACGCAGTATTTT . TRBJ2-3 TRBV10-3 .
CASSAQPDRPSSYNEQFF TGTGCCAGCAGCGCTCAACCGGACAGGCCCAGCTCCTACAATGAGCAGTTCTTC TRBD1 TRBJ2-1 TRBV7-6 .
CASSQVQGGLYEQYF TGTGCCAGCAGCCAAGTGCAGGGAGGGCTCTACGAGCAGTACTTC TRBD2 TRBJ2-7 TRBV14 .
CASSVPPRAGGGTGELFF TGTGCCAGCAGCGTACCCCCACGGGCAGGGGGTGGTACCGGGGAGCTGTTTTTT TRBD1 TRBJ2-2 TRBV9 .
CARETATNTGELFF TGTGCCAGAGAGACAGCCACGAACACCGGGGAGCTGTTTTTT . TRBJ2-2 TRBV5-3 .
CASSLRRDSPLEEQYF TGTGCCAGCAGCTTACGGCGGGACAGCCCTTTGGAGGAGCAGTACTTC . TRBJ2-7 TRBV4-2 .
CASSIAESYEQYF TGTGCCAGCAGCATAGCGGAGAGCTACGAGCAGTACTTC . TRBJ2-7 TRBV11-2 once
CSVGTGTRNEQFF TGCAGCGTGGGGACAGGGACACGCAATGAGCAGTTCTTC TRBD1 TRBJ2-1 TRBV29-1 .
CASSPRQGGTEAFF TGTGCCAGCAGTCCCCGACAGGGTGGAACTGAAGCTTTCTTT TRBD1 TRBJ1-1 TRBV7-9 .
CASTTTGGLNEKLFF TGTGCCAGTACCACAACAGGGGGCCTTAATGAAAAACTGTTTTTT TRBD1 TRBJ1-4 TRBV19 .
CASSLDSRRDGNQPQHF TGTGCCAGCAGCTTAGATAGTCGCAGGGACGGCAATCAGCCCCAGCATTTT . TRBJ1-5 TRBV11-2 .
CASSGAWNEKLFF TGTGCCAGCTCAGGGGCTTGGAATGAAAAACTGTTTTTT . TRBJ1-4 TRBV6-1 .
CASSRARGATEAFF TGTGCCAGCAGTCGGGCACGGGGGGCGACTGAAGCTTTCTTT . TRBJ1-1 TRBV6-1 .
CASSSGSASNEKLFF TGTGCCAGTAGTTCTGGGTCAGCCTCGAATGAAAAACTGTTTTTT . TRBJ1-4 TRBV19 .
CASSPTGTRSYEQYF TGTGCCAGCAGTCCGACCGGGACCCGGTCCTACGAGCAGTACTTC . TRBJ2-7 TRBV28 .
CASSYGQRGTIYF TGTGCCAGCTCGTATGGACAGAGAGGGACCATATATTTT . TRBJ1-3 TRBV13 .
CASSWGQGRDTQYF TGTGCCAGCAGTTGGGGACAGGGTCGCGATACGCAGTATTTT TRBD1 TRBJ2-3 TRBV27 few
CASRTGTPFSTDTQYF TGTGCCAGCAGAACCGGGACACCCTTTAGCACAGATACGCAGTATTTT . TRBJ2-3 TRBV5-4 .
CASSGQYTDTQYF TGTGCCAGCAGCGGACAGTACACAGATACGCAGTATTTT . TRBJ2-3 TRBV7-2 once
CASGLVMGPSSGNTIYF TGTGCTAGTGGTTTGGTAATGGGACCCAGCTCTGGAAACACCATATATTTT . TRBJ1-3 TRBV12-5 .
CASSQLTTGLNGYTF TGCGCCAGCAGCCAACTCACGACAGGGCTGAACGGCTACACCTTC TRBD1 TRBJ1-2 TRBV4-1 few
CASSYEGENQPQHF TGTGCCAGCAGTTACGAAGGGGAGAATCAGCCCCAGCATTTT . TRBJ1-5 TRBV6-6 .
CASSTPQGAQYGYTF TGTGCCAGCAGTACACCACAGGGGGCGCAATATGGCTACACCTTC TRBD1 TRBJ1-2 TRBV6-1 .
CASSSQGRGTGELFF TGTGCCAGCAGCTCACAGGGGAGGGGCACCGGGGAGCTGTTTTTT . TRBJ2-2 TRBV5-6 .
CASSYQDRVQTQYF TGTGCCAGCAGTTACCAGGACAGGGTCCAGACCCAGTACTTC TRBD1 TRBJ2-5 TRBV6-5 .
CASSLADSNEQFF TGTGCCAGCAGCCTCGCGGACAGTAATGAGCAGTTCTTC . TRBJ2-1 TRBV11-3 .
CASSFQQGAEAFF TGTGCCAGCAGCTTTCAACAGGGGGCTGAAGCTTTCTTT TRBD1 TRBJ1-1 TRBV7-3 .
CASSFIRGTGELFF TGCGCCAGCAGCTTTATCCGGGGCACCGGGGAGCTGTTTTTT . TRBJ2-2 TRBV5-1 .
CASSYPPGGRNEKLFF TGTGCCAGCAGCTACCCACCGGGAGGTAGAAATGAAAAACTGTTTTTT . TRBJ1-4 TRBV5-8 .
CASSIRQGALSSGANVLTF TGTGCCAGTAGTATACGCCAGGGGGCCCTGAGCTCTGGGGCCAACGTCCTGACTTTC TRBD1 TRBJ2-6 TRBV19 .
CASSGRDAISYEQYF TGTGCCAGCAGTGGCCGGGACGCCATCTCCTACGAGCAGTACTTC . TRBJ2-7 TRBV6-5 .
CASSLAERANEKLFF TGCGCCAGCAGCTTGGCCGAAAGGGCGAATGAAAAACTGTTTTTT . TRBJ1-4 TRBV5-1 .
CASSSSNRAGYEQYF TGTGCCAGCAGCTCGTCAAACAGGGCTGGCTACGAGCAGTACTTC . TRBJ2-7 TRBV7-9 .
CASRAGNTEAFF TGTGCCAGCAGGGCAGGGAACACTGAAGCTTTCTTT . TRBJ1-1 TRBV27 .
CASSLRTGDPGYTF TGTGCCAGCAGCTTACGGACAGGGGACCCTGGCTACACCTTC TRBD1 TRBJ1-2 TRBV11-2 .
CASSQDPRGGSTDTQYF TGCGCCAGCAGCCAAGATCCGAGGGGGGGGTCCACAGATACGCAGTATTTT . TRBJ2-3 TRBV4-3 .